The present T cell receptor (beta chain) was sequenced within a study of CXCR3-negative and CXCR3-positive naive CD8 T cells. Study details: Sequencing brought in some 130 million TRB reads altogether, and each library got about 1.5 +/- 0.3 million.

Naive CD8+ T cells displayed a CD45RO-CCR7+CD27+CD95- phenotype. TRB cDNA libraries were made by UMI-labeled 5' RACE. No DNA is given; TCRdb re-called the 5' RACE reads and lists each CDR3 protein once. The specimen's table records over 80,000 distinct CDR3 sequences. The germline V gene encodes CDR1 MGHDK and CDR2 SYGVNS. The CDR3 loop spans 15 amino acids. This clonotype was obtained from a human donor in good health. Some clones in this sample may be carry-over from other donors' samples. The sequencing input was naive CXCR3- CD8+ T cells from blood. The sample's subset: CD45RO-CCR7+CD27+CD95- naive CD8+ T cells lacking CXCR3 (TNR3-). The chain uses TRBV25-1 and TRBJ2-7; the D gene TCRdb calls, TRBD1, cannot be checked with no DNA. The CDR3: CASSAGTHNFYEQYF.